The 13 T cell receptor beta chains below were found in one sample sequenced in a study of blood T cell repertoires in COVID-19. TCRdb's copy holds only in-frame clones and misses some; the assay was immunoSEQ multiplex PCR. Of roughly 240,000 clones listed, roughly 86% are singletons. The sample consisted of PBMCs or T cells enriched from blood (not recorded which). The receptors here all came from a woman in her 50s who had recovered from COVID-19.

This clone has more than one count but fewer than ten. The chain's CDR3 is CASSHGQGANTIYF. The CDR3 DNA reads TGTGCCAGCAGCCACGGACAGGGGGCGAACACCATATATTTT. This chain links TRBV3-1 (or the pseudogene TRBV3-2) with TRBJ1-3, with 11 bases matching TRBD1. The CDR3 is 14 residues long. J gave up 7 bases and V 3 bases, and 2 bases lay outside the gene matches. CDR1 is LGHDT and CDR2 is YNNKEL in the germline V gene (reference sequence).

V usage is TRBV12-3 or TRBV12-4 and J usage is TRBJ1-5; D uncertain. The CDR3 has 12 residues. Trimming removed 5 bases at V and 6 bases at J, with 8 bases between. The CDR3 reads CASSIEFQPQHF. The CDR3 DNA reads as TGTGCCAGCAGTATTGAGTTTCAGCCCCAGCATTTT.

J is TRBJ1-1 and V is TRBV11-2; D perhaps matches TRBD1 (5 bases). The CDR3 totals 16 residues. Trimming removed 5 bases from V and 4 bases from J, with 20 bases in between. Germline CDR1 SGHAT, CDR2 FQNNGV. The CDR3 nucleotides read TGTGCCAGCAGCGCCCGCAGGGTAGGCCTTGGCACTGAAGCTTTCTTT. Protein: CASSARRVGLGTEAFF.

This chain uses TRBV28 with TRBJ1-5; 8 bases align to TRBD1. The CDR3 is 17 amino acids. V lost 2 bases, J lost 7 bases, and 13 bases stayed unmatched. Germline CDR1 and CDR2: MDHEN and SYDVKM. The CDR3 reads CASSLTGGTGSGQPQHF. The DNA for the CDR3 is TGTGCCAGCAGTTTAACAGGGGGAACAGGGTCCGGACAGCCCCAGCATTTT.

This clone appeared a single time. This chain joins TRBV5-1 and TRBJ1-1; D unclear. The germline V gene has CDR1 SGHRS and CDR2 YFSETQ. The length of the CDR3 is 14 residues. Trimming stripped 4 bases from V and 0 bases from J, with 10 bases between. CDR3 residues: CASSADSLNTEAFF. For the CDR3, the DNA is TGCGCCAGCAGCGCAGACTCCCTGAACACTGAAGCTTTCTTT.

The chain links TRBV15 to TRBJ2-7, with TRBD1 matching over 7 bases. V shed 2 bases, J shed 0 bases, and the junction held 7 bases outside the gene matches. Per the germline V gene, CDR1 is LNHNV and CDR2 is YYDKDF (reference sequence). The CDR3 has 16 residues. The chain's CDR3 is CATSRRTTGSSYEQYF. Written as DNA, the CDR3 is TGTGCCACCAGCAGAAGAACGACAGGGAGCTCCTACGAGCAGTACTTC.

The rearrangement links TRBV9 to TRBJ1-5; D perhaps matches TRBD1 (5 bases). This CDR3 is 15 amino acids long. Trimming removed 3 bases from V and 0 bases from J, with 10 bases in between. Germline assignment: CDR1 SGDLS and CDR2 YYNGEE. The CDR3 spells CASSAGTNSNQPQHF. The CDR3 coding sequence is TGTGCCAGCAGCGCAGGGACTAATAGCAATCAGCCCCAGCATTTT.

The genes are TRBV28 and TRBJ1-1; 7 bases are a match to TRBD1. J was trimmed by 4 bases and V by 8 bases; bases with no gene match: 10. Germline V CDR1 and CDR2: MDHEN, SYDVKM. The CDR3 is 14 amino acids. Here the CDR3 reads CASQRQGRGTEAFF. The CDR3 DNA is TGTGCCAGCCAACGACAGGGTAGGGGCACTGAAGCTTTCTTT.

This rearrangement joins TRBV4-1 to TRBJ1-3; no definite D call. The CDR3 covers 13 residues. Germline V lookup: CDR1 MGHRA, CDR2 YSYEKL. V was cut by 0 bases and J by 7 bases, with 7 bases left in between. The CDR3 coding sequence is TGCGCCAGCAGCCAAGATCAGTGGAACACCATATATTTT. Translated: CASSQDQWNTIYF.

The rearrangement uses TRBV7-2 and TRBJ2-3, with D maybe TRBD2 (6 bases). This CDR3 spans 14 amino acids. Deletions cut 2 bases from V and 2 bases from J, with 8 bases between. Germline CDR1 reads SGHTA; CDR2 reads FQGNSA. The CDR3 DNA reads TGTGCCAGCAGCTTATGGCGGGACACAGATACGCAGTATTTT. It specifies CASSLWRDTDTQYF.

The chain joins TRBV5-8 to TRBJ2-5; 12 bases agree with TRBD2. With V trimmed by 3 bases and J by 1 base, 7 bases remained unmatched. Germline loops: CDR1 SGHTS, CDR2 YDEGEE. The CDR3 is 17 residues long. Written as DNA, the CDR3 is TGTGCCAGCAGCTCGAACATGGGACTAGCGGGCCAAGAGACCCAGTACTTC. Protein: CASSSNMGLAGQETQYF.

The J gene is TRBJ1-1, the V gene TRBV5-1, with TRBD1 identical over 9 bases. Germline CDR1 is SGHRS and CDR2 is YFSETQ. This CDR3 spans 16 amino acids. The ends lost 3 bases at V and 5 bases at J; junction bases unmatched: 11. The CDR3 bases are TGCGCCAGCAGCTCACTCCCGGGACAGGGCGGTACTGAAGCTTTCTTT. Protein sequence: CASSSLPGQGGTEAFF.

The gene calls are TRBV20-1 and TRBJ1-1, with a possible D match to TRBD1 (5 bases). CDR1 and CDR2 (germline): DFQATT, SNEGSKA (reference sequence). Trimming removed 1 base at V and 11 bases at J, with 11 bases between. This CDR3 comprises 11 residues. The DNA for the CDR3 is TGCAGTGCTAGAGGGGGCGTGGAGGCTTTCTTT. Protein product: CSARGGVEAFF.